One T cell receptor beta chain is described in this entry. Its antigen is still unknown. No much larger clonotype is one base removed from it; base qualities were not supplied. The sample belongs to a study of OX40 agonist ivuxolimab in advanced cancers. In terms of the full investigation: The costimulatory receptor OX40 (CD134) was targeted by ivuxolimab, a fully human IgG2 agonistic monoclonal antibody. Intravenous ivuxolimab was administered to patients every 2 weeks at six dose levels: 0.01, 0.1, 0.3, 1.5, 3 and 10 mg/kg. Of the approximately 50 patients in dose escalation, around 19 had hepatocellular carcinoma, roughly 15 had melanoma, 9 had renal cell carcinoma and 9 had head and neck cancer. The dose-escalation cohort was roughly 80% male with a mean age of around 64 years, ranging from roughly 23 to 90. Prior anti-PD-1, anti-PD-L1 or anti-CTLA-4 therapy was permitted, and checkpoint inhibitors had been received by roughly two fifths of dose-escalation patients. Partial responses occurred in three dose-escalation patients, of whom one had hepatocellular carcinoma and two had cutaneous melanoma. The point of sequencing TCRbeta in the periphery was to test whether ivuxolimab changed TCR sequence diversity and drove clonal T-cell expansion. The paper covers the monotherapy dose-escalation part of the phase I ivuxolimab trial, which included N ≈ 57 patients.

The trial excluded patients who had a history of autoimmune disease or who were on systemic immunosuppression. Peripheral blood for TCR sequencing was collected from all dose cohorts at baseline, on cycle 4 day 1, and on cycle 7 day 1. The samples were taken from a phase I, first-in-human, multicenter, open-label dose-escalation trial of ivuxolimab. Adults with locally advanced or metastatic melanoma, renal cell carcinoma, hepatocellular carcinoma or head and neck squamous cell carcinoma were enrolled in the trial. CD4+ and CD8+ T cells were sorted separately from peripheral blood before TCR sequencing. For sequencing of the TCRbeta CDR3 region, genomic DNA was extracted from the sorted cells. TCRbeta CDR3 regions were sequenced using the immunoSEQ Assay. Drawn from immuneACCESS, this table holds only the in-frame rearrangements with V and J called that TCRdb kept. Clones are partly lost; checked studies trace under half to an unresolved V gene and leave the rest unexplained. This sample is represented by more than 45,000 clones; 82% of them were singletons. More than 1.4% of the sample is taken by the ten largest.

Overall results and qualifications from the work: Partial responders in the 0.1-3.0 mg/kg groups had among the lowest normalized peripheral clonal expansion, especially among CD8+ T cells. Low levels of normalized T-cell clonal expansion were also seen in some patients who did not respond. At doses of 0.1 to 3.0 mg/kg, clonal expansion of both CD4+ and CD8+ blood T cells was observed from baseline to week 6. After ivuxolimab, more expanded clones were found on average in CD8+ T cells than in CD4+ T cells. The antigen specificity of the clonally expanded peripheral T cells was not determined.

The germline V gene encodes CDR1 LGHNA and CDR2 YSLEER. The CDR3 covers 14 residues, taking in both the cysteine and the phenylalanine. The retained sequence is limited to the CDR3, 42 bases, with the frame set at the first base. V is reduced by 4 bases and J by 1 base, leaving a spacing of 5 bases between them. The sequences come from CD4+ or CD8+ T cells sorted from blood, collected in a trial of the OX40 agonist ivuxolimab. Recombination connected TRBV4-3 to TRBJ2-6; no D gene is confidently identified. The source of this sequence is an adult with an advanced solid tumor such as melanoma, head and neck, liver or kidney cancer. The DNA sequence is as follows: TGCGCCAGCAGCCCAGGATCTGGGGCCAACGTCCTGACTTTC. It encodes CASSPGSGANVLTF.